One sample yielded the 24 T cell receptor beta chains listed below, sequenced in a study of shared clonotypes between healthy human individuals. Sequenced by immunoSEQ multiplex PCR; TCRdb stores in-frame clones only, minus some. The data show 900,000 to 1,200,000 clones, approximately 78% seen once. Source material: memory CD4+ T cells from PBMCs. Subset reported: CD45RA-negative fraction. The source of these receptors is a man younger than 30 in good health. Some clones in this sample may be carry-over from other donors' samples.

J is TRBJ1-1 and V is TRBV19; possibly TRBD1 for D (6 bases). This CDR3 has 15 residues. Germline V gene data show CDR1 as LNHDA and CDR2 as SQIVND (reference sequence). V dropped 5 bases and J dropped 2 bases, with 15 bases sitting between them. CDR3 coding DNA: TGTGCCAGTAGTCTCCCCAGGGGCCTAAACACTGAAGCTTTCTTT. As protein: CASSLPRGLNTEAFF.

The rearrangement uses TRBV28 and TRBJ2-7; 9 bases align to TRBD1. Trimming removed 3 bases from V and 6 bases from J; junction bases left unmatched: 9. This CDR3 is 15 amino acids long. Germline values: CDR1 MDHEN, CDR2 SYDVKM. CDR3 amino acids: CASSFRQGDISEQYF. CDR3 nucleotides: TGTGCCAGCAGTTTCCGACAGGGGGACATCAGCGAGCAGTACTTC.

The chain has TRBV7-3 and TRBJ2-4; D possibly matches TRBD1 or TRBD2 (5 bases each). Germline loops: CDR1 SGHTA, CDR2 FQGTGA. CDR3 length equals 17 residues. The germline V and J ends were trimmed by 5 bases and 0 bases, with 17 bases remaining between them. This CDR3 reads CASSNTGARLAKNIQYF. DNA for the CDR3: TGTGCCAGCAGCAACACCGGGGCCAGACTAGCCAAAAACATTCAGTACTTC.

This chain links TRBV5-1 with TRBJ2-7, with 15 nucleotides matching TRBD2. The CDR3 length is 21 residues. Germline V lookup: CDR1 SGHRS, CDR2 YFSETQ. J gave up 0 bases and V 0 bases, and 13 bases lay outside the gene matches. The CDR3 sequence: CASSLGFATGLAGGPSYEQYF. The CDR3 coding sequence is TGCGCCAGCAGCTTGGGATTCGCCACCGGACTAGCGGGAGGGCCCTCCTACGAGCAGTACTTC. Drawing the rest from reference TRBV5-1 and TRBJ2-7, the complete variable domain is KAGVTQTPRYLIKTRGQQVTLSCSPISGHRSVSWYQQTPGQGLQFLFEYFSETQRNKGNFPGRFSGRQFSNSRSEMNVSTLELGDSALYLCASSLGFATGLAGGPSYEQYFGPGTRLTVT.

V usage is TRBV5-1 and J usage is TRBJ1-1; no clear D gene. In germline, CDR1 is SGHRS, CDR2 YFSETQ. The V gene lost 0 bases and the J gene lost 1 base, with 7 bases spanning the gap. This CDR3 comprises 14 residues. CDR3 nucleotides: TGCGCCAGCAGCTTGGTCGCATCGAACACTGAAGCTTTCTTT. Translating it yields CASSLVASNTEAFF.

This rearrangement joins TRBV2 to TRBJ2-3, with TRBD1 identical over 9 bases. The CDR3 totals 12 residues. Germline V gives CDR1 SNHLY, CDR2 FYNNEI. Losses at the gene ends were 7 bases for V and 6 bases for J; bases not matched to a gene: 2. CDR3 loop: CASNDRGDTQYF. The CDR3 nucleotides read TGTGCCAGCAATGACAGGGGGGATACGCAGTATTTT.

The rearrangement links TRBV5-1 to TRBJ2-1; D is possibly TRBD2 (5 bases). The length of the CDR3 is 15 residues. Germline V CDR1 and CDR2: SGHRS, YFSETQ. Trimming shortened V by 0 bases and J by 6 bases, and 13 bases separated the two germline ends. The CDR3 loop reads CASSLGSDKGNEQFF. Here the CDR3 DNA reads TGCGCCAGCAGCTTGGGTAGCGACAAAGGCAATGAGCAGTTCTTC.

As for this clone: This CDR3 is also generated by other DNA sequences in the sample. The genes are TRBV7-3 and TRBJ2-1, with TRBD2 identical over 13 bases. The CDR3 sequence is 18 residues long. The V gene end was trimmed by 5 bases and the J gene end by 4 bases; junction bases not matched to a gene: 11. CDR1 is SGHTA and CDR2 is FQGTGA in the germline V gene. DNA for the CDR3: TGTGCCAGCAGCCCACCACCCGGGACTAGCGGGATTTACAATGAGCAGTTCTTC. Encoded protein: CASSPPPGTSGIYNEQFF.

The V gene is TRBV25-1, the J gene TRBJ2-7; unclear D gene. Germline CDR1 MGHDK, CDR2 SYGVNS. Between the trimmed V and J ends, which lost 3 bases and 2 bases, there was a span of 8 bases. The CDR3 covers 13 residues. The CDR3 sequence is CASSDPRAYEQYF. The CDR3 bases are TGTGCCAGCAGTGACCCCCGGGCCTACGAGCAGTACTTC.

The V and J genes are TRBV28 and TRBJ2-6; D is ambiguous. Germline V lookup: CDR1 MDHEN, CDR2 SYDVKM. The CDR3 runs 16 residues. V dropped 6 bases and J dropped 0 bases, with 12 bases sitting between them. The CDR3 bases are TGTGCCAGCAGACCATTCGCCGTCTCTGGGGCCAACGTCCTGACTTTC. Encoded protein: CASRPFAVSGANVLTF. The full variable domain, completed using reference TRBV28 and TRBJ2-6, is DVKVTQSSRYLVKRTGEKVFLECVQDMDHENMFWYRQDPGLGLRLIYFSYDVKMKEKGDIPEGYSVSREKKERFSLILESASTNQTSMYLCASRPFAVSGANVLTFGAGSRLTVL.

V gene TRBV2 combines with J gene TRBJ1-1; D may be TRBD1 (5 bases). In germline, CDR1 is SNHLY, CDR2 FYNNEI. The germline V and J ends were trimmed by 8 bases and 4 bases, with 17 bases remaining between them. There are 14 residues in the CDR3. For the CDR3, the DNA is TGTGCCAGCCTGGTTCATGGCAGGGTCACTGAAGCTTTCTTT. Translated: CASLVHGRVTEAFF.

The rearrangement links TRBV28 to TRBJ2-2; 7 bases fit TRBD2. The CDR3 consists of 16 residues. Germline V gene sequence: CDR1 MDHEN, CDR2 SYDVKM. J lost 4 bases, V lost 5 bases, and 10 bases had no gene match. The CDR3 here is CASSGASGRGTGELFF. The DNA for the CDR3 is TGTGCCAGCAGTGGGGCTAGCGGACGGGGCACCGGGGAGCTGTTTTTT.

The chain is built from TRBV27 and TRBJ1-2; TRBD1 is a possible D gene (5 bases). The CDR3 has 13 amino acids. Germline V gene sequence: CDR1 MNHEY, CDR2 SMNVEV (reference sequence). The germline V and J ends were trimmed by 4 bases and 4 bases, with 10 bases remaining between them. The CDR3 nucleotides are TGTGCCAGCAGTTCGGGGCGCGGCTATGGCTACACCTTC. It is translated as CASSSGRGYGYTF.

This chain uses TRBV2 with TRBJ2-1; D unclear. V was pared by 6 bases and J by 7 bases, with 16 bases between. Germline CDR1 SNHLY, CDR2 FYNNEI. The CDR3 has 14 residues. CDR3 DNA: TGTGCCAGCAGCATAGCCAACCTGGGAAATGAGCAGTTCTTC. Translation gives CASSIANLGNEQFF.

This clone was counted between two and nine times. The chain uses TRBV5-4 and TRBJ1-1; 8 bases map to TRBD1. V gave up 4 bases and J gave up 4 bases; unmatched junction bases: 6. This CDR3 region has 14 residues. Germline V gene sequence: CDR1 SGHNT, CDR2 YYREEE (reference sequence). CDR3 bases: TGTGCCAGCAGCGACCCAGGGGGCTCCACTGAAGCTTTCTTT. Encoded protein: CASSDPGGSTEAFF.

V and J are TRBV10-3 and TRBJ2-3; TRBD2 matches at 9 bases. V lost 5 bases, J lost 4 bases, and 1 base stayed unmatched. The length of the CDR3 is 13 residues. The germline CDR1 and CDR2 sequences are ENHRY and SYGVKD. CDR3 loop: CAISWTSADTQYF. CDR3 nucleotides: TGTGCCATCAGTTGGACTAGCGCAGATACGCAGTATTTT.

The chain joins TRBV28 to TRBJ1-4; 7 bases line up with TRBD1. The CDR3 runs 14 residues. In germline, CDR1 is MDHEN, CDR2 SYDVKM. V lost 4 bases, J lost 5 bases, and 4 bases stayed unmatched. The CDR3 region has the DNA TGTGCCAGCAGTTCCGGGACAGAGAATGAAAAACTGTTTTTT. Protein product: CASSSGTENEKLFF.

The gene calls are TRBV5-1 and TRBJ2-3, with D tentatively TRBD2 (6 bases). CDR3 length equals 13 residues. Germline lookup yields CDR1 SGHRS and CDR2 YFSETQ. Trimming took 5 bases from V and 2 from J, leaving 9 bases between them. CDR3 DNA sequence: TGCGCCAGCAGTAGGGACTTCACAGATACGCAGTATTTT. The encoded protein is CASSRDFTDTQYF.

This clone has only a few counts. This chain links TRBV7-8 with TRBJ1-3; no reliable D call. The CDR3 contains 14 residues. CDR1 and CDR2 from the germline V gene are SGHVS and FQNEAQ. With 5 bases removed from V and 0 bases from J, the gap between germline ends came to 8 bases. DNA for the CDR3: TGTGCCAGCAGCACACAAAGCTCTGGAAACACCATATATTTT. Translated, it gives CASSTQSSGNTIYF.

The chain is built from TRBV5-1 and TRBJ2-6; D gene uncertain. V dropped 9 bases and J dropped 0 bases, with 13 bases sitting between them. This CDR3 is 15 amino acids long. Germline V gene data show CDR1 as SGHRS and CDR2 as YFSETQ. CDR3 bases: TGCGCCACCCAGAAAGCACCCTCTGGGGCCAACGTCCTGACTTTC. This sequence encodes CATQKAPSGANVLTF.

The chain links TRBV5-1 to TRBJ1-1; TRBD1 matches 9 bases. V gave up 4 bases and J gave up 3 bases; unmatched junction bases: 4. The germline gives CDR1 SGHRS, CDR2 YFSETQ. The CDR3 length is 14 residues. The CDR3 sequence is CASSGQGIDTEAFF. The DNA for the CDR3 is TGCGCCAGCAGCGGACAGGGGATCGACACTGAAGCTTTCTTT.

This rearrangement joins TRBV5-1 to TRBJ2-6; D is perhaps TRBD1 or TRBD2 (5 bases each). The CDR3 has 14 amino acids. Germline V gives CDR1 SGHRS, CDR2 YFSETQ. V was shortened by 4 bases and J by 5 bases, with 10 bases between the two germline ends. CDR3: CASSEGTRANVLTF. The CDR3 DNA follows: TGCGCCAGCAGCGAGGGGACGAGGGCCAACGTCCTGACTTTC.

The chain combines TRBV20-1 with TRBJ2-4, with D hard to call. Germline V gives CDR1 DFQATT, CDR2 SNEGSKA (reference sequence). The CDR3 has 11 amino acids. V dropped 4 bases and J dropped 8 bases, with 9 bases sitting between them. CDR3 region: CSANGYDIQYF. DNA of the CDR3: TGCAGTGCTAACGGGTACGACATTCAGTACTTC.

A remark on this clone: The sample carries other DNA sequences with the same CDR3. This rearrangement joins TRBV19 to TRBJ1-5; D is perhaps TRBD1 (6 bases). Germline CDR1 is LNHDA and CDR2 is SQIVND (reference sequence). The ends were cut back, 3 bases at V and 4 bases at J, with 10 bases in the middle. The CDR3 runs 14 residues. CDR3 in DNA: TGTGCCAGTAGTATTTTCCAGGGGAATCAGCCCCAGCATTTT. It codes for CASSIFQGNQPQHF.